Listed here are 9 T cell receptor beta chains from one sample, sequenced in a study of T cells expressing NK-cell markers (dated by TCRdb to the early 2020s). Libraries were built with 5' RACE. Sequencing was carried out with an Illumina HiSeq 2000. After reprocessing by TCRdb, each CDR3 protein sequence is one entry, and no DNA is given. The sample's clone listing holds 250,000 or so distinct CDR3 sequences. The ten largest clones take up more than 3.5% of the sample. Sequencing was carried out using blood T cells: a sorted CD56 or NKG2C T cell subset, CD4+ or CD8+ T cells, or bulk PBMC T cells (not recorded which). The receptors originated from a woman between 18 and 75 years old in good health.

The J gene is TRBJ1-5, the V gene TRBV20-1; TCRdb returns TRBD1, unconfirmable since there is no DNA. CDR1 DFQATT and CDR2 SNEGSKA come from the germline V gene (reference sequence). The CDR3 is 14 amino acids. The CDR3 loop is CSVLGAGKGQPQHF.

This chain links TRBV12-3 or TRBV12-4 with TRBJ2-5. The CDR3 is made up of 18 amino acids. CDR3: CASSLVLTSGKVRETQYF.

The chain combines TRBV7-2 with TRBJ1-1; TCRdb calls TRBD1, which cannot be checked without DNA. The CDR3 is made up of 13 amino acids. CDR1 is SGHTA and CDR2 is FQGNSA in the germline V gene. The CDR3 is CASTSGQGAEAFF.

The rearrangement uses TRBV5-1 and TRBJ2-3; TCRdb's assignment of TRBD2 cannot be checked, as there is no DNA. CDR1 SGHRS and CDR2 YFSETQ come from the germline V gene. The CDR3 runs 17 residues. CDR3 loop: CASSLEAAGGGTDTQYF.

The chain links TRBV28 to TRBJ2-1; TCRdb selects TRBD1, and the lack of DNA leaves this call unchecked. Germline V CDR1 and CDR2: MDHEN, SYDVKM. The CDR3 spans 11 residues. The CDR3 is CASLKGVALFF.

The V and J genes are TRBV25-1 and TRBJ1-4; TCRdb's D gene call, TRBD1, goes unchecked for lack of DNA. This CDR3 comprises 16 residues. Germline values: CDR1 MGHDK, CDR2 SYGVNS. The CDR3 protein is CASSERGHTLNEKLFF.

The CDR3: CASSFRGPNQPQHF. The chain uses TRBV7-2 and TRBJ1-5. Germline-derived CDR1 and CDR2 are SGHTA and FQGNSA. This CDR3 has 14 amino acids. Complete variable domain (other parts from reference TRBV7-2 and TRBJ1-5): GAGVSQSPSNKVTEKGKDVELRCDPISGHTALYWYRQSLGQGLEFLIYFQGNSAPDKSGLPSDRFSAERTGGSVSTLTIQRTQQEDSAVYLCASSFRGPNQPQHFGDGTRLSIL.

The chain uses TRBV20-1 and TRBJ2-1; TCRdb reports TRBD2, a call that lacks DNA to check it against. This CDR3 comprises 12 residues. Germline V lookup: CDR1 DFQATT, CDR2 SNEGSKA (reference sequence). The CDR3 here is CSANWRYNEQFF.

The gene calls are TRBV7-9 and TRBJ2-5; lacking DNA, the TRBD2 call made by TCRdb goes unchecked. CDR1 SEHNR and CDR2 FQNEAQ come from the germline V gene (reference sequence). The CDR3 has 15 residues. The CDR3 sequence: CASSQTSGNKETQYF.